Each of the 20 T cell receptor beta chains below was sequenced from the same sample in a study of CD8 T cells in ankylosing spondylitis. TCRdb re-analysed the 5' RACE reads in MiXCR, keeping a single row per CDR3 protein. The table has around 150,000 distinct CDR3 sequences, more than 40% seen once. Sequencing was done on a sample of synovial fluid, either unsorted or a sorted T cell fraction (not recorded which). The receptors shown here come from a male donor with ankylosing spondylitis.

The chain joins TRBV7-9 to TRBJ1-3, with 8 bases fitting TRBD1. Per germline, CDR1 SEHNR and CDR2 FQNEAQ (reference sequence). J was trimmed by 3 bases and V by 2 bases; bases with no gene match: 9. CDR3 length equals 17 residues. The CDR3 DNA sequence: TGTGCCAGCAGCTTACCCGGGGACAGGACTAATGGAAACACCATATATTTT. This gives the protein CASSLPGDRTNGNTIYF.

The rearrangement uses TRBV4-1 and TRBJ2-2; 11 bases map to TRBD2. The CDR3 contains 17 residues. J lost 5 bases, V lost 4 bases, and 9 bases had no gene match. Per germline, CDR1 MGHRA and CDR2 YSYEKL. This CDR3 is CASSPEIAGGLTGELFF. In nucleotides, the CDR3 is TGCGCCAGCAGCCCCGAGATAGCGGGGGGGCTAACCGGGGAGCTGTTTTTT.

The CDR3 region is CATRWQGDSPLHF. The CDR3 bases are TGTGCCACCAGATGGCAGGGAGATTCACCCCTCCACTTT. This rearrangement joins TRBV10-3 to TRBJ1-6; a weak D match, TRBD1 (5 bases). The CDR3 consists of 13 residues. The ends were cut back, 10 bases at V and 8 bases at J, with 15 bases in the middle. Per the germline V gene, CDR1 is ENHRY and CDR2 is SYGVKD.

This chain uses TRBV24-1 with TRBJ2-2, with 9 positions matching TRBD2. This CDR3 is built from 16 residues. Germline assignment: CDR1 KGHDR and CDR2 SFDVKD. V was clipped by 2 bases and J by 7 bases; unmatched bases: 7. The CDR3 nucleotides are TGTGCCACCAGTGATTACCCGGGACTAGCCTACGGGGAGCTGTTTTTT. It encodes CATSDYPGLAYGELFF.

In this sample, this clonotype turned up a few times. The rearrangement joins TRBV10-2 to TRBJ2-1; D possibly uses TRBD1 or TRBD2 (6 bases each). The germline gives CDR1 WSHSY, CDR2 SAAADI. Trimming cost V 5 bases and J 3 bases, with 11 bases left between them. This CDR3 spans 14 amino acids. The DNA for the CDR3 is TGCGCCAGCAGTTTTGGGGGGCACTACAATGAGCAGTTCTTC. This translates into CASSFGGHYNEQFF.

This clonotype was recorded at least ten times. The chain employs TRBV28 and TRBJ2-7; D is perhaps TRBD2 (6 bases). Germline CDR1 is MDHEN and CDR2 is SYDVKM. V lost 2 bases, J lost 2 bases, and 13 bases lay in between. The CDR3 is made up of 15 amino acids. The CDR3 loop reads CASSLVPGRPYEQYF. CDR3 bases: TGTGCCAGCAGTTTAGTGCCAGGGAGGCCCTACGAGCAGTACTTC.

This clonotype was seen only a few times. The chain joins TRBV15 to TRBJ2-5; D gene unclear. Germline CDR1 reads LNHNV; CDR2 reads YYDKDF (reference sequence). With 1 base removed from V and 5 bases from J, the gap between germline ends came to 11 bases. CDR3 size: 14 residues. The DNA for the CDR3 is TGTGCCACCAGCAGAGGTGGGGATTCGGAGACCCAGTACTTC. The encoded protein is CATSRGGDSETQYF.

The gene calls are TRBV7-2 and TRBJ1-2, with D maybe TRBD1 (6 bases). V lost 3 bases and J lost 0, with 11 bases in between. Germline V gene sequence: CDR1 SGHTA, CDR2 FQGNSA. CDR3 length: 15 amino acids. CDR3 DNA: TGTGCCAGCAGCTTTTCAGGGGCCCCTAACTATGGCTACACCTTC. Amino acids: CASSFSGAPNYGYTF.

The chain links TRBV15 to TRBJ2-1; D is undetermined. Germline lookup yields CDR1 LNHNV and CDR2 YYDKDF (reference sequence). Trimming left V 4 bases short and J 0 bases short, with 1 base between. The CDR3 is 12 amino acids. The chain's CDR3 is CATSNSYNEQFF. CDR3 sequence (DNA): TGTGCCACCAGCAACTCCTACAATGAGCAGTTCTTC.

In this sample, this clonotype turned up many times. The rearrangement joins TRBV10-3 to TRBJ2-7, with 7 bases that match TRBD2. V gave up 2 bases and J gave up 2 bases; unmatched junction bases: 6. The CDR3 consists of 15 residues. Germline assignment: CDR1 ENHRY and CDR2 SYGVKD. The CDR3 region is CAISEAGALTYEQYF. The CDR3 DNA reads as TGTGCCATCAGTGAGGCGGGAGCGTTGACCTACGAGCAGTACTTC.

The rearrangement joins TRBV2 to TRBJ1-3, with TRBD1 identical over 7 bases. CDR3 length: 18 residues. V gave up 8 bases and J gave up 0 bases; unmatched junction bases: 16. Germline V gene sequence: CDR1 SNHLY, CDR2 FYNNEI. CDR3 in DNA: TGTGCCAGCGGGATATACAGGGGCCACATAATCTCTGGAAACACCATATATTTT. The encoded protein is CASGIYRGHIISGNTIYF.

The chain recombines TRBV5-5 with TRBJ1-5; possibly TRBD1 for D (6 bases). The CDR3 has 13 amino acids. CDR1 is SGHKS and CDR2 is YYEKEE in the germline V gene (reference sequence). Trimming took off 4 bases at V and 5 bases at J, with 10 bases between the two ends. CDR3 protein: CASSGDTYQPQHF. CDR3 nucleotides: TGTGCCAGCAGCGGGGACACCTATCAGCCCCAGCATTTT.

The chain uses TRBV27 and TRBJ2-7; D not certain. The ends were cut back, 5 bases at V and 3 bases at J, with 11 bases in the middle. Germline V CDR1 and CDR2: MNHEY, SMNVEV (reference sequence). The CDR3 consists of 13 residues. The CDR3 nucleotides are TGTGCCAGCAGTGCCCGGGCCAACTACGAGCAGTACTTC. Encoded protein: CASSARANYEQYF.

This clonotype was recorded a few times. The CDR3 loop is CASSSGEGSSDTQYF. As DNA, the CDR3 is TGTGCCAGCAGTTCAGGGGAGGGTAGTTCAGATACGCAGTATTTT. The chain joins TRBV6-5 to TRBJ2-3; a possible D gene is TRBD2 (7 bases). The germline CDR1 and CDR2 sequences are MNHEY and SVGAGI. The CDR3 has 15 amino acids. Trimming cost V 4 bases and J 4 bases, with 15 bases left between them.

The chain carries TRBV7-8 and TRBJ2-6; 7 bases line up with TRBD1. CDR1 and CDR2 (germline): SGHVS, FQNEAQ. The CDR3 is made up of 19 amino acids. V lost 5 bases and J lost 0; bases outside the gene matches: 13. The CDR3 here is CASSQGWDRGFSGANVLTF. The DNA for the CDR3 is TGTGCCAGCAGCCAAGGCTGGGACAGAGGATTCTCTGGGGCCAACGTCCTGACTTTC.

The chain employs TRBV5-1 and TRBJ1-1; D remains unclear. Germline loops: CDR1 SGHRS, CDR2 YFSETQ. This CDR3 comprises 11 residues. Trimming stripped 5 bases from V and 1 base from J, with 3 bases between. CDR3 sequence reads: CASRENTEAFF. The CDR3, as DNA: TGCGCCAGCAGGGAGAACACTGAAGCTTTCTTT.

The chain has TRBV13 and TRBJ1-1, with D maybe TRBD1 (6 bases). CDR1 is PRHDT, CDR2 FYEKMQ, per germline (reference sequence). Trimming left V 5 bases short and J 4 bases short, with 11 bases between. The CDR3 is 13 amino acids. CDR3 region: CASSLDSGTEAFF. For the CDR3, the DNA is TGTGCCAGCAGCCTGGACAGCGGCACTGAAGCTTTCTTT.

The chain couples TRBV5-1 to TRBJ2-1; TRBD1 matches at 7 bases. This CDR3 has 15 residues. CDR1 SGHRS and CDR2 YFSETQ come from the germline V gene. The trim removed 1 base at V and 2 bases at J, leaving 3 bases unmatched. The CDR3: CASSLRQGPYNEQFF. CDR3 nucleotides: TGCGCCAGCAGCTTGAGACAGGGCCCCTACAATGAGCAGTTCTTC.

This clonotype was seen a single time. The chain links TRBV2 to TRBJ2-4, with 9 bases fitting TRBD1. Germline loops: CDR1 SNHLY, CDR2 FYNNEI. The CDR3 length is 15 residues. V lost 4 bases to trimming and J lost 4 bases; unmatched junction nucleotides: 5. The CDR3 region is CASSAPGQGKNIQYF. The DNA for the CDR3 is TGTGCCAGCAGTGCCCCGGGACAGGGAAAAAACATTCAGTACTTC.

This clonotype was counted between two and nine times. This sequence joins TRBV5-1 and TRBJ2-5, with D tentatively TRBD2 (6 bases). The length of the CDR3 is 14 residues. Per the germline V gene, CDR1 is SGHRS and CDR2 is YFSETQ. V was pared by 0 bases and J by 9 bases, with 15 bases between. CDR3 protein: CASSLASLGGAQYF. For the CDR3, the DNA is TGCGCCAGCAGCTTGGCCTCACTGGGAGGAGCCCAGTACTTC.